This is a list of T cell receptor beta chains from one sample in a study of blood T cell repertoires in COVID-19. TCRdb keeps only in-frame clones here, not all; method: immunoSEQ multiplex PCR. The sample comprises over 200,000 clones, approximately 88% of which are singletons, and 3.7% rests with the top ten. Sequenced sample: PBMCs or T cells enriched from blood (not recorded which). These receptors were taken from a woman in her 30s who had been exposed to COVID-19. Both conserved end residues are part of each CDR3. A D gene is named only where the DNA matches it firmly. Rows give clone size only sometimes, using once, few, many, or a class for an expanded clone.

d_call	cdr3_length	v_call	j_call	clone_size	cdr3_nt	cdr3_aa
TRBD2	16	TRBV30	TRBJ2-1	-	TGTGCCTGGAGTCCCCCACCGGGACTAGCGGCGAATGAGCAGTTCTTC	CAWSPPPGLAANEQFF
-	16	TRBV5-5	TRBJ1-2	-	TGTGCCAGCAGCCTCGGTGGGGCCTGGACTAACTATGGCTACACCTTC	CASSLGGAWTNYGYTF
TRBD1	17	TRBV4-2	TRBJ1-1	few	TGTGCCAGCAGCCAAGATAAGGGACAGACCATAAACACTGAAGCTTTCTTT	CASSQDKGQTINTEAFF
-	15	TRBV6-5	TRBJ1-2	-	TGTGCCAGCAGTTCCCTTCGACCGGGTCTGGTGTCGTACACCTTC	CASSSLRPGLVSYTF
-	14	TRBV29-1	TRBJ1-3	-	TGCAGCGTTGAAGGGACGGGGGGTGGAAACACCATATATTTT	CSVEGTGGGNTIYF
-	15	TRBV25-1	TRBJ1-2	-	TGTGCCAGCAGTGACTTGGGACTGACTATCTATGGCTACACCTTC	CASSDLGLTIYGYTF
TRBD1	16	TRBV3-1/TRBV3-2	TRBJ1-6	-	TGTGCCAGCAGCCCCCGGACAGGCCTCTATAATTCACCCCTCCACTTT	CASSPRTGLYNSPLHF
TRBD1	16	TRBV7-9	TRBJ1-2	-	TGTGCCAGCAGCCCTCGACAGGGGGAAGCTAACTATGGCTACACCTTC	CASSPRQGEANYGYTF
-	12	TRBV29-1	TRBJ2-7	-	TGCAGCGTTGCTTCACAGAACTACGAGCAGTACTTC	CSVASQNYEQYF
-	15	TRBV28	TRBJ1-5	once	TGTGCCAGCAATCAGGGGTGGCAGGTTAATCGGCCCCAGCATTTT	CASNQGWQVNRPQHF
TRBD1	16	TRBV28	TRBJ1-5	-	TGTGCCAGCAGTTTAGCGGTGGGACAGCTCAATCAGCCCCAGCATTTT	CASSLAVGQLNQPQHF
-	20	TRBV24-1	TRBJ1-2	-	TGTGCCACCAGTGATTTGCCCGCAGCGGGAGACAGCCAGCCTAACTATGGCTACACCTTC	CATSDLPAAGDSQPNYGYTF
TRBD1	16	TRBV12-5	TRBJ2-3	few	TGTGCTAGTGGCCCAAGGTCAGGGGGTAGCACAGATACGCAGTATTTT	CASGPRSGGSTDTQYF
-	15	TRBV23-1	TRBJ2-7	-	TGCGCCAGCAGACACCGGGAACAGGGTTCCTACGAGCAGTACTTC	CASRHREQGSYEQYF
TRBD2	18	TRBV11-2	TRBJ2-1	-	TGTGCCAGCAGCCCCGTAGCGGGAGGGCCAAGTAGAGGCAATGAGCAGTTCTTC	CASSPVAGGPSRGNEQFF
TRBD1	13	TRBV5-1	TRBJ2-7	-	TGCGCCAGCAGCCTCCTGACAGGGAACGAGCAGTACTTC	CASSLLTGNEQYF
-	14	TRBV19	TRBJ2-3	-	TGTGCCAGTCAATGGGCGGGATTCACAGATACGCAGTATTTT	CASQWAGFTDTQYF
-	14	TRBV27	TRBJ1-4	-	TGTGCCAGCAGTTTATCAGCCGGGGGTGAAAAACTGTTTTTT	CASSLSAGGEKLFF
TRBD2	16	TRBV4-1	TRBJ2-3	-	TGCGCCAGCAGCCAAGCGGGCTGGACTAGCGCTTCGGGGCAGTATTTT	CASSQAGWTSASGQYF
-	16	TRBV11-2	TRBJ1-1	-	TGTGCCAGCACCAAAGACCAACCGGGACTACGGACTGAAGCTTTCTTT	CASTKDQPGLRTEAFF
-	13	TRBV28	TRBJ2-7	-	TGTGCCAGCAGTCTAGACAGGACCTACGAGCAGTACTTC	CASSLDRTYEQYF
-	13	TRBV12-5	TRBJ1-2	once	TGTGCTAGTGGTTTGGGTTTAAACTATGGCTACACCTTC	CASGLGLNYGYTF
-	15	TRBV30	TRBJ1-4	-	TGTGCCTGGACTCAGCAGGGCCCAACTAATGAAAAACTGTTTTTT	CAWTQQGPTNEKLFF
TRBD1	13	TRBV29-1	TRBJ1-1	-	TGCAGCGTTAAGACAGGGACCTACACTGAAGCTTTCTTT	CSVKTGTYTEAFF
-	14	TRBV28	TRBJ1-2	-	TGTGCCAGCAGTTTAACAAGAATTATCTATGGCTACACCTTC	CASSLTRIIYGYTF
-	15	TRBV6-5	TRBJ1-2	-	TGTGCCAGCAGAAAAAGACCGGAGAACTTCTATGGCTACACCTTC	CASRKRPENFYGYTF
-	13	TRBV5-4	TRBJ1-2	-	TGTGCCAGCAGCGTACAAGTTAACTATGGCTACACCTTC	CASSVQVNYGYTF
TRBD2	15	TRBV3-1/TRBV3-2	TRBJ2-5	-	TGTGCCAGCAGCCAATTAGCGGGAGGAGGGGGGACCCAGTACTTC	CASSQLAGGGGTQYF
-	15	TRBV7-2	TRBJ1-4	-	TGTGCCAGCAGCTTAGCGGAGGGTGCTAATGAAAAACTGTTTTTT	CASSLAEGANEKLFF
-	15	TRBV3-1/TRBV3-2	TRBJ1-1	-	TGTGCCAGCAGCCAAGGGGCGGGAGTAAGGACTGAAGCTTTCTTT	CASSQGAGVRTEAFF
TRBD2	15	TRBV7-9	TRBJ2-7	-	TGTGCCAGCAGCTTGCGGGAGGGCAGCTCCTACGAGCAGTACTTC	CASSLREGSSYEQYF
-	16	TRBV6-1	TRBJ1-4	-	TGTGCCAGCAGTGAATCGGGGGGAAACTCTAATGAAAAACTGTTTTTT	CASSESGGNSNEKLFF
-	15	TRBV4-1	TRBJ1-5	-	TGCGCCAGCAGCCCCCAATGGGGGGGGAATCAGCCCCAGCATTTT	CASSPQWGGNQPQHF
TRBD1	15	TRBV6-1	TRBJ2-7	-	TGTGCCAGCAGTGAAGCGGGACAGGGGGCGTGGGAGCAGTACTTC	CASSEAGQGAWEQYF
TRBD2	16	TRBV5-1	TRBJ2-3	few	TGCGCCAGCAGCTCCCCGACTAGCGGGAAAACAGATACGCAGTATTTT	CASSSPTSGKTDTQYF
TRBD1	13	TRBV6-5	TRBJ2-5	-	TGTGCCAGCAGGGGACAGTACCAAGAGACCCAGTACTTC	CASRGQYQETQYF
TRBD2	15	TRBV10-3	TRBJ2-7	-	TGTGCCATCAGTGACCCGCGGGAGTCTCCCTACGAGCAGTACTTC	CAISDPRESPYEQYF
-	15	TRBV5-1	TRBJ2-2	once	TGCGCCAGCAGCTTGGGCCAGGGAGGAACCGGGGAGCTGTTTTTT	CASSLGQGGTGELFF
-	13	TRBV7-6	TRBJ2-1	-	TGTGCCAGCAGCTTAGGGGGGGTCGATGAGCAGTTCTTC	CASSLGGVDEQFF
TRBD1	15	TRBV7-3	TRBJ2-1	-	TGTGCCAGCAGCACCCACCTGACAGGGGTGGGTGAGCAGTTCTTC	CASSTHLTGVGEQFF
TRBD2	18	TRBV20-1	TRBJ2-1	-	TGCAGTGCTAGTGAGACTAGCGGGAGGAAGGGGAGGGGGAATGAGCAGTTCTTC	CSASETSGRKGRGNEQFF
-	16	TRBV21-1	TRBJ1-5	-	TGTGCCAGCAGCGGCCCAGGACAGGGGAGGAATCAGCCCCAGCATTTT	CASSGPGQGRNQPQHF
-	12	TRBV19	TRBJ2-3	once	TGTGCCAGTAGTGGCTTTACAGATACGCAGTATTTT	CASSGFTDTQYF
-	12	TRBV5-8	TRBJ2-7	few	TGTGCCAGCAGCTTGACAGTCTACGAGCAGTACTTC	CASSLTVYEQYF
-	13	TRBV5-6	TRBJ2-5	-	TGTGCCAGCAGCCCCGGGGTCCAAGAGACCCAGTACTTC	CASSPGVQETQYF
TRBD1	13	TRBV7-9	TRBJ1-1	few	TGTGCCAGCAGCTTAGGCAGGGGGCCCGAAGCTTTCTTT	CASSLGRGPEAFF
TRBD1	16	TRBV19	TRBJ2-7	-	TGTGCCAGTAGTAGGCAATCCGGGACAGGGACCTACGAGCAGTACTTC	CASSRQSGTGTYEQYF
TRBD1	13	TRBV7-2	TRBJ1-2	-	TGTGCCAGCAGCAAAGGACAGGATAATGGCTACACCTTC	CASSKGQDNGYTF
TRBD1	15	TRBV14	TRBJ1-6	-	TGTGCCAGCAGCCAAGGGACAGGGGGACTTATACCCCTCCACTTT	CASSQGTGGLIPLHF
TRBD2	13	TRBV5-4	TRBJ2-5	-	TGTGCCAGCAGCAGCGGGAGCCCCGAGACCCAGTACTTC	CASSSGSPETQYF
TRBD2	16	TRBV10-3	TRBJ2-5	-	TGTGCCATCAGTGAGCCGACTAGCGGTTTACAAGAGACCCAGTACTTC	CAISEPTSGLQETQYF
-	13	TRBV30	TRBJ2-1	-	TGTGCCCAAGACTCGTGGTCATACAATGAGCAGTTCTTC	CAQDSWSYNEQFF
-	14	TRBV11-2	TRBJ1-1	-	TGTGCCAGCAGCTTAGGCAGGGTTGGCACTGAAGCTTTCTTT	CASSLGRVGTEAFF
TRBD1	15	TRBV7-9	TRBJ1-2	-	TGTGCCAGCAGAAAAGACAGGGCCTCATTAGGGGGCTACACCTTC	CASRKDRASLGGYTF
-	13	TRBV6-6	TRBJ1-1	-	TGTGCCAGCAGGCACCCTCGGGGCACTGAAGCTTTCTTT	CASRHPRGTEAFF
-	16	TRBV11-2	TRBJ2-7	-	TGTGCCAGCAGCTTAGTCCTGGGACTGCCCTCCTACGAGCAGTACTTC	CASSLVLGLPSYEQYF
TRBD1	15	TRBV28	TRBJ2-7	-	TGTGCCAGCACCCCCCCCGGGACAGCAGCCTACGAGCAGTACTTC	CASTPPGTAAYEQYF
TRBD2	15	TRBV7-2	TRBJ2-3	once	TGTGCCAGCAGCTTAGTGCGGGAGGCGAGAGATACGCAGTATTTT	CASSLVREARDTQYF
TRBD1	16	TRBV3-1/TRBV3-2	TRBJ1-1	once	TGTGCCAGCGGGAGACCGGGACAGGAAGAGAACACTGAAGCTTTCTTT	CASGRPGQEENTEAFF
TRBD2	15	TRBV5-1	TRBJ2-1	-	TGCGCCAGCAGCCAAGCGGGAGTGAGGGGCAATGAGCAGTTCTTC	CASSQAGVRGNEQFF